This TCR beta chain was recorded in a study of cytomegalovirus exposure and HLA in healthy donors. With 60 Vbeta and 13 Jbeta primers, the PCR was carried out. Only in-frame clones appear in the TCRdb table, and some are missing; sequencing was by immunoSEQ multiplex PCR. The sample holds approximately 190,000 clones, 82% seen once. Germline values: CDR1 MGHDK, CDR2 SYGVNS. The CDR3 totals 15 residues. This clonotype was sampled from a woman between 50 and 59 years old in good health and CMV-seropositive. The chain uses TRBV25-1 and TRBJ2-5, with D hard to call. The tail of the sequence fits TRBJ2-7 better, so the J call may be wrong. Sequencing was performed on PBMCs. The CDR3 DNA sequence: TGTGCCAGCAGTGGTGTGGGCAAAGCTCCTAACGAGCAGTACTTC. This codes for CASSGVGKAPNEQYF.